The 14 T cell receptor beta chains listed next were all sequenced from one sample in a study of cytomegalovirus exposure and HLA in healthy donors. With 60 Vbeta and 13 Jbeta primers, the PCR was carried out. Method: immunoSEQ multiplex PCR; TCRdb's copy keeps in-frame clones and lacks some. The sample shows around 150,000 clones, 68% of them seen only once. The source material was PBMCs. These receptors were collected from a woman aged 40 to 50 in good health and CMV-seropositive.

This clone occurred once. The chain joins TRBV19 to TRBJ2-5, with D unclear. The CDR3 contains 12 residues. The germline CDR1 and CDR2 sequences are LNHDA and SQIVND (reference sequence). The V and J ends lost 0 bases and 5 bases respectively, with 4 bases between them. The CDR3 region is CASSIDSETQYF. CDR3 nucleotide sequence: TGTGCCAGTAGTATAGACTCGGAGACCCAGTACTTC.

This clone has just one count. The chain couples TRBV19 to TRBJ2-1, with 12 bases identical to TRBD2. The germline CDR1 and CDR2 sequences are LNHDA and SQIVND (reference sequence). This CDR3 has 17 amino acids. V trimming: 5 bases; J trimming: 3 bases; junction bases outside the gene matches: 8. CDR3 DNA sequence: TGTGCCAGTAGTTCCCGACTAGCGGGAGACCTCTACAATGAGCAGTTCTTC. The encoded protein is CASSSRLAGDLYNEQFF.

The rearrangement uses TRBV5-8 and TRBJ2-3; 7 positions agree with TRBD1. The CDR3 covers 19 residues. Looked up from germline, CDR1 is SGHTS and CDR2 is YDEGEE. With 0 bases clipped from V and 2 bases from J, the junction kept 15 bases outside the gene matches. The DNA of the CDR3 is TGTGCCAGCAGCTTGGCCCGGGACAGCCAGCGGTACGACACAGATACGCAGTATTTT. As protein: CASSLARDSQRYDTDTQYF.

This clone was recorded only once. The CDR3 is CASSQDTDIAKNIQYF. CDR3 nucleotides: TGCGCCAGCAGCCAAGATACGGACATAGCCAAAAACATTCAGTACTTC. The V and J genes are TRBV4-3 and TRBJ2-4, with a weak D call TRBD1 (5 bases). Trimming took 0 bases from V and 0 from J, leaving 9 bases between them. The CDR3 length is 16 residues. Germline assignment: CDR1 LGHNA and CDR2 YSLEER.

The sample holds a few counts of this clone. The CDR3 protein is CASSLQGLAGGPRGTGELFF. The DNA for the CDR3 is TGTGCCAGCAGTTTACAGGGACTAGCGGGAGGGCCGCGAGGTACCGGGGAGCTGTTTTTT. The genes are TRBV28 and TRBJ2-2, with TRBD2 identical over 16 bases. The CDR3 contains 20 residues. The germline V gene encodes CDR1 MDHEN and CDR2 SYDVKM. V lost 2 bases to trimming and J lost 5 bases; unmatched junction nucleotides: 11. Filled out from reference TRBV28 and TRBJ2-2, the complete variable domain reads DVKVTQSSRYLVKRTGEKVFLECVQDMDHENMFWYRQDPGLGLRLIYFSYDVKMKEKGDIPEGYSVSREKKERFSLILESASTNQTSMYLCASSLQGLAGGPRGTGELFFGEGSRLTVL.

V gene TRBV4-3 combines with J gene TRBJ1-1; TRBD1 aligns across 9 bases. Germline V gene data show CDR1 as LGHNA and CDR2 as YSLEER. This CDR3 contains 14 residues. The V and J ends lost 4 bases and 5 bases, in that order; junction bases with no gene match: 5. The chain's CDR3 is CASSPQGAGTEAFF. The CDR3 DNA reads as TGCGCCAGCAGCCCACAGGGGGCAGGGACTGAAGCTTTCTTT.

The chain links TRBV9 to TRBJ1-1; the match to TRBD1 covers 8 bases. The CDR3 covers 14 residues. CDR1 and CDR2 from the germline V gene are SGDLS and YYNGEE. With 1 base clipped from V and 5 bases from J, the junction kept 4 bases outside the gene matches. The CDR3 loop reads CASSVQDRGTEAFF. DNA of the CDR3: TGTGCCAGCAGCGTACAAGACAGGGGAACTGAAGCTTTCTTT.

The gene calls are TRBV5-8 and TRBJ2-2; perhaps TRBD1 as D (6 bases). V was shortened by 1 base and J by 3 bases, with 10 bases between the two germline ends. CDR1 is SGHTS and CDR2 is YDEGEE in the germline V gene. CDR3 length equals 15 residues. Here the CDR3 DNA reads TGTGCCAGCAGCTTGTCTGCAGGGGACACCGGGGAGCTGTTTTTT. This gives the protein CASSLSAGDTGELFF.

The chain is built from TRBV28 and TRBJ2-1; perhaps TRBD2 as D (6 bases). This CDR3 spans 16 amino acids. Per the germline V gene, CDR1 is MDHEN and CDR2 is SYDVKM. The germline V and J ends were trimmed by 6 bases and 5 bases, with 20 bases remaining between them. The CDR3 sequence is CASRRPFRTINNEQFF. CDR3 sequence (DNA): TGTGCCAGCAGACGACCATTCAGGACTATCAACAATGAGCAGTTCTTC.

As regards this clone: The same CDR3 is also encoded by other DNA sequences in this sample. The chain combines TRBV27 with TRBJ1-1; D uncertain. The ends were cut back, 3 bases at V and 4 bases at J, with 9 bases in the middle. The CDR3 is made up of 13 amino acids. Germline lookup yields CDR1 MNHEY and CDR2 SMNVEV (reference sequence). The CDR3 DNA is TGTGCCAGCAGTTTCGGGCGGGGCACTGAAGCTTTCTTT. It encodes CASSFGRGTEAFF.

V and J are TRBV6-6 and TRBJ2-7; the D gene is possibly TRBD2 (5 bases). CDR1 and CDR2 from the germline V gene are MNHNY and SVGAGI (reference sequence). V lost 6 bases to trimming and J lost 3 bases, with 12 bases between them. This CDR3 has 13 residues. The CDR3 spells CASSPGNVYEQYF. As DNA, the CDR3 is TGTGCCAGCAGCCCCGGGAACGTCTACGAGCAGTACTTC.

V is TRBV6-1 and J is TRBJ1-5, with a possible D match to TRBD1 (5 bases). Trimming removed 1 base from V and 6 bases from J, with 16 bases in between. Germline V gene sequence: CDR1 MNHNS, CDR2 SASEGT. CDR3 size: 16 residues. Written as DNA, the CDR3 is TGTGCCAGCAGTGAAGGGGTCAGGGTCTTAGGTCAGCCCCAGCATTTT. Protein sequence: CASSEGVRVLGQPQHF.

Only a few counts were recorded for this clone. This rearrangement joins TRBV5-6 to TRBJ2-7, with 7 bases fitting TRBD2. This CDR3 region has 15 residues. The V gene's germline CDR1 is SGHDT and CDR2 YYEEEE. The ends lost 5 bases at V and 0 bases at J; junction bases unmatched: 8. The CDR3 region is CASSYQTSFSYEQYF. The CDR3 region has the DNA TGTGCCAGCAGTTACCAGACTAGCTTCTCCTACGAGCAGTACTTC.

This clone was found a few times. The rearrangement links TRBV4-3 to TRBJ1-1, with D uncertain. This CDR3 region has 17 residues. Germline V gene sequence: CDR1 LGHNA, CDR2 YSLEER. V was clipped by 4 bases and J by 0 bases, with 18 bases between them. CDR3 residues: CASSPSWTIGLNTEAFF. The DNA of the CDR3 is TGCGCCAGCAGCCCTAGCTGGACGATAGGCCTGAACACTGAAGCTTTCTTT.